This TCR beta chain was retrieved from a study of T cell changes during pregnancy in multiple sclerosis. V shed 2 bases, J shed 6 bases, and the junction held 11 bases outside the gene matches. Germline V CDR1 and CDR2: MDHEN, SYDVKM. This CDR3 spans 17 amino acids. The assay was immunoSEQ multiplex PCR, and TCRdb's table has in-frame clones only and misses some. The table includes approximately 96,000 clones, about 92% detected once. The TCR was taken from a female donor in good health, enrolled as a control in a pregnancy study. The sample here was peripheral blood, taken after pregnancy. The chain joins TRBV28 to TRBJ2-2; 8 bases are shared with TRBD2. The CDR3 spells CASSLVRRAGVPGELFF. CDR3 DNA sequence: TGTGCCAGCAGTTTAGTCAGGAGAGCGGGGGTGCCCGGGGAGCTGTTTTTT. The full variable domain, its missing parts supplied by reference TRBV28 and TRBJ2-2, is DVKVTQSSRYLVKRTGEKVFLECVQDMDHENMFWYRQDPGLGLRLIYFSYDVKMKEKGDIPEGYSVSREKKERFSLILESASTNQTSMYLCASSLVRRAGVPGELFFGEGSRLTVL.